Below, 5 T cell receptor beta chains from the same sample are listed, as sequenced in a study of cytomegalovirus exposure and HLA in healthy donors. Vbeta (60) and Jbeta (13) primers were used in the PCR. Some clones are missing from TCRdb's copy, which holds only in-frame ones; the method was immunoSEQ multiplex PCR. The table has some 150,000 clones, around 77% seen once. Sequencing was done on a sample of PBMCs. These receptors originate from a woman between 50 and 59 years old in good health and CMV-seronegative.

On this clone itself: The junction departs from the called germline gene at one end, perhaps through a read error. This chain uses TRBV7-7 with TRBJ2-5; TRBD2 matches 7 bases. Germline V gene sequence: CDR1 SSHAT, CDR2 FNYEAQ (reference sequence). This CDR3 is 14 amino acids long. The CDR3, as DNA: TGTGCTAGCAGCTTAGCGGGCAGCCAAGAGACCCAGTACTTC. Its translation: CASSLAGSQETQYF.

The CDR3 protein is CASSLLLTGTEKLFF. The DNA for the CDR3 is TGTGCCAGCAGCCTCCTCCTGACAGGGACTGAAAAACTGTTTTTT. V usage is TRBV11-2 and J usage is TRBJ1-4; 7 nucleotides agree with TRBD1. V lost 5 bases, J lost 7 bases, and 10 bases stayed unmatched. Germline values: CDR1 SGHAT, CDR2 FQNNGV. This CDR3 is built from 15 residues. Full variable domain (rest looked up from reference TRBV11-2 and TRBJ1-4): EAGVAQSPRYKIIEKRQSVAFWCNPISGHATLYWYQQILGQGPKLLIQFQNNGVVDDSQLPKDRFSAERLKGVDSTLKIQPAKLEDSAVYLCASSLLLTGTEKLFFGSGTQLSVL.

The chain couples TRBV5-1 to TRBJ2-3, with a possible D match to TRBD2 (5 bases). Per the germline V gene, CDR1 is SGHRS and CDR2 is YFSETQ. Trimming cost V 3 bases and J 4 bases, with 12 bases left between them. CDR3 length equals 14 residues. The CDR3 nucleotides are TGCGCCAGCAGCTCCCCCTCGGGGTCAGATACGCAGTATTTT. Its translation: CASSSPSGSDTQYF.

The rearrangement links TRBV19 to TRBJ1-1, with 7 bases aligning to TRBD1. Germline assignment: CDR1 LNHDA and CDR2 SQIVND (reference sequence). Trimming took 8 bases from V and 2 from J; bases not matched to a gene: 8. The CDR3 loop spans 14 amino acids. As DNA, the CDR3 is TGTGCCAGTTGGGCCCGGGACAGAAACACTGAAGCTTTCTTT. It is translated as CASWARDRNTEAFF.

The CDR3 region has the DNA TGTGCCAGCAGCTTGGGACTCCTCCCAGATACGCAGTATTTT. Translation gives CASSLGLLPDTQYF. This chain connects TRBV7-9 to TRBJ2-3, with D perhaps TRBD2 (6 bases). This CDR3 has 14 residues. Germline CDR1 and CDR2: SEHNR and FQNEAQ (reference sequence). Trimming removed 3 bases from V and 4 bases from J, with 11 bases in between.